This is a list of T cell receptor beta chains from one sample in a study of T cell responses to AZD1222 COVID-19 vaccine. Sequencing used immunoSEQ multiplex PCR; TCRdb keeps in-frame clones, though not all of them. The repertoire has under 75,000 clones, more than 85% of them found once; the top ten carry around 15%. The sequences come from peripheral blood, collected on day 0 of AZD1222 vaccination. These TCRs come from an adult in good health. CDR3s include the opening cysteine and the closing phenylalanine or tryptophan. Each record gives: clone size, CDR3 length, D gene, V gene, J gene, CDR3 protein, CDR3 DNA. A D gene is named only where the DNA matches it firmly. Rows may omit the clone size; those that give it use once, few, many or a size class.

size: .
length: 14
D: TRBD1
V: TRBV27
J: TRBJ1-5
CDR3: CASSLNRGTQPQHF
DNA: TGTGCCAGCAGTTTGAACAGGGGGACCCAGCCCCAGCATTTT

size: .
length: 11
D: TRBD1
V: TRBV29-1
J: TRBJ1-2
CDR3: CSVMTGAGYTF
DNA: TGCAGCGTTATGACAGGGGCCGGCTACACCTTC

size: .
length: 16
D: TRBD2
V: TRBV28
J: TRBJ2-1
CDR3: CASSPRSKRESNEQFF
DNA: TGTGCCAGCAGCCCTCGTTCTAAGCGGGAGAGTAATGAGCAGTTCTTC

size: .
length: 10
D: .
V: TRBV20-1
J: TRBJ1-2
CDR3: CSARGVGYTF
DNA: TGCAGTGCTAGGGGGGTCGGCTACACCTTC

size: .
length: 15
D: TRBD2
V: TRBV24-1
J: TRBJ2-5
CDR3: CATSDFATSAETQYF
DNA: TGTGCCACCAGTGATTTCGCGACTAGCGCGGAGACCCAGTACTTC

size: once
length: 17
D: .
V: TRBV11-2
J: TRBJ1-4
CDR3: CASSLAFGVQVEEKLFF
DNA: TGTGCCAGCAGCTTAGCCTTTGGAGTCCAGGTCGAGGAAAAACTGTTTTTT

size: .
length: 13
D: .
V: TRBV28
J: TRBJ1-2
CDR3: CEDLPTSRSGYTF
DNA: TGTGAGGACCTGCCTACCTCGCGGAGTGGCTACACCTTC

size: .
length: 14
D: .
V: TRBV27
J: TRBJ1-4
CDR3: CASSTRGTNEKLFF
DNA: TGTGCCAGCAGCACCAGGGGTACTAATGAAAAACTGTTTTTT

size: .
length: 15
D: .
V: TRBV11-2
J: TRBJ1-4
CDR3: CASSLEPGVNEKLFF
DNA: TGTGCCAGCAGCTTAGAACCTGGGGTCAATGAAAAACTGTTTTTT

size: .
length: 12
D: .
V: TRBV9
J: TRBJ2-7
CDR3: CASSVSGGEQYF
DNA: TGTGCCAGCAGCGTATCTGGGGGAGAGCAGTACTTC